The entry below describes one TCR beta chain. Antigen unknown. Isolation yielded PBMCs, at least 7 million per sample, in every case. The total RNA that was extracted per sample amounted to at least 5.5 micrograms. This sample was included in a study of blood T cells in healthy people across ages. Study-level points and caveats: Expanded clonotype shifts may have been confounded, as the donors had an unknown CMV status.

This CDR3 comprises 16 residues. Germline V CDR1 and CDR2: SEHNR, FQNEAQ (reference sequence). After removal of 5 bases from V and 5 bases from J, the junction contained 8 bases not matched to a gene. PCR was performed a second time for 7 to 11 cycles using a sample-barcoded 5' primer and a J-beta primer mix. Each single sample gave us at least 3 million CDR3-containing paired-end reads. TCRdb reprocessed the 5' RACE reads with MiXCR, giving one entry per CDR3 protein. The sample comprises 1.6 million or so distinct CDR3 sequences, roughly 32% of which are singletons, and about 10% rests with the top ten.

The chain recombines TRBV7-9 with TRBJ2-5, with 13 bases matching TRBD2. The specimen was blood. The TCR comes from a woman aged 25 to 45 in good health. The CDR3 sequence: CASSLGLAGAAETQYF. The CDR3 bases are TGTGCCAGCAGCCTAGGACTAGCGGGAGCGGCTGAGACCCAGTACTTC. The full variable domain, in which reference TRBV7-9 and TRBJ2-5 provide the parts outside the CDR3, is DTGVSQNPRHKITKRGQNVTFRCDPISEHNRLYWYRQTLGQGPEFLTYFQNEAQLEKSRLLSDRFSAERPKGSFSTLEIQRTEQGDSAMYLCASSLGLAGAAETQYFGPGTRLLVL.